This section outlines one TCR beta chain sequence together with its context. Its antigen remains undetermined. The sample holds no much larger clone one base away, and base qualities are not on file. This entry is derived from a study of cytomegalovirus exposure and HLA in healthy donors listed by TCRdb under 2017. In the study overall: According to an earlier analysis of several hundred of the donors, 200 million or so T cells yielded roughly 100 million unique TCR beta sequences and around 300 Gb of sequence data. An early release covering roughly 600 HLA-typed donors comprised about 320 gigabases of sequencing data and around 80 million unique TCR sequences. Of the roughly 400 genotyped donors, 65% to 90% fell in the genetic ancestry cluster associated with self-reported Caucasian donors. The aim of the study was to test whether cataloging public T cell receptors could identify signatures of past pathogen exposure. The T cell repertoires of under 700 subjects were profiled by immunosequencing and related to cytomegalovirus serostatus. A separate validation cohort of 90 to 150 different subjects was used in addition to the approximately 700-subject first cohort. To predict cytomegalovirus infection status, the study combined high-throughput TCR immunosequencing, statistical association of individual TCRs with disease status, and machine learning. A later analysis re-examined previously published TCR beta repertoires from roughly 720 donors and added high-resolution HLA genotyping to investigate patterns of TCR occurrence. Rather than using new phenotypic data, the later analysis identified candidate immune exposures from TCR beta sequences and from how often those sequences occurred across donors. To decide whether each TCR beta V gene segment behaved as functional or pseudogenic, an earlier analysis of approximately 600 of the donors relied on high-throughput TCR beta sequencing. Alongside the repertoire data, information on donor age, sex, ethnicity and CMV serostatus was compiled. In a later genetic analysis, genome-wide SNP genotypes for about three fifths of the roughly 670 donors were used, and that subset was treated as a discovery cohort. Every discovery cohort repertoire had been produced on one sequencing platform. Both class I and class II loci were covered by HLA typing, at four-digit resolution. Typing coverage differed by locus: A, B, C, DRB1 and DQB1 were typed in about 629-630 donors, DQA1 in about 550, DPA1 in 600 to 610, and DPB1 in roughly 450. A few DR-DQ haplotypes were treated as single units for association and clustering because of strong linkage in the cohort. Across roughly 420 genotyped donors of the cohort, an average of about 240,000 unique TCR beta nucleotide sequences per donor were sequenced, and roughly a sixth of those sequences were non-productive. Study-wide findings and limitations: HLA typing was unavailable for some donors at each locus, so association tests used only the typed subset. Some IMGT-functional V segments, including TRBV6-2 and TRBV6-3, could not be distinguished by the 87-base-pair reads and were therefore excluded. A further reported finding was that TCR beta sequences accurately predicted the HLA-A and HLA-B alleles for most subjects in the first cohort. When HLA alleles, especially DR and DQ, strongly co-occurred, TCR associations were difficult to assign to individual alleles. The earlier analysis of some 540 of the donors excluded 15 to 20 rarely observed V segments, including chromosome 9 orphons, because counts were too low. A later genetic analysis reported fewer N-insertions in productive TCRs among donors in an Asian-associated ancestry cluster than the roughly 620-donor mean. In both the original and validation cohorts, the classifier was reported to diagnose cytomegalovirus status with high specificity and sensitivity. Correlated functional status among segregating V segments might reflect linkage disequilibrium, but an unknown experimental factor could not be ruled out. In a later analysis, most CMV-associated TCR beta chains were found to appear HLA-restricted, with HLA associations seemingly driven largely by CMV exposure. While some public TCRs were present in many individuals, most TCR sequences turned up only very rarely across donors. In vitro tests confirmed that a few of the cytomegalovirus-associated TCR beta chains recognize cytomegalovirus antigens. In this cohort, only TCR beta chains were sequenced, and detectable features were limited by the absence of alpha or paired-chain data. In a later analysis, HLA-associated TCR beta chains showed more clonal expansion and lower generation probabilities than non-associated chains that were equally common. Several of the top co-occurrence clusters appeared to be linked to parvovirus B19, influenza, CMV and Epstein-Barr virus, according to a later analysis. Roughly uniform sequencing depth across donors was assumed in presence/absence analyses, although this assumption may not hold. A later analysis associated 17,000 or so TCR beta sequences with specific HLA alleles at a false discovery rate of 0.05. For the cohort, immune exposure information was limited to CMV serostatus. An earlier analysis of 587 of the donors showed that most TCR beta V segments appeared in productive rearrangements either about 87% or about 30% of the time, which broadly matched IMGT annotations. A cluster of highly shared sequence variants was judged likely to represent a technical artifact of the sequencing pipeline. The study gave a list of more than 150 TCR beta chains associated with cytomegalovirus. In a later analysis, the rate of TCR association differed among HLA loci, with DRB1 alleles having the most associated TCRs and HLA-C alleles having the fewest. V-gene and J-gene trimming of TCR beta chains was associated with a missense DCLRE1C variant in a later genetic analysis, and the association was replicated in an independent cohort. The authors suggested that the approach could potentially be generalized to other disease states and immunological phenotypes.

The germline V gene gives CDR1 as ENHRY and CDR2 as SYGVKD. V sheds 0 bases and J sheds 3 bases, leaving 5 bases between their ends. Spanning cysteine to phenylalanine, the CDR3 consists of 13 amino acids. Only the CDR3 part of the read is kept: 39 bases, read in frame from the first base. The library was prepared using the immunoSEQ multiplex PCR assay. A mixture of 60 forward primers for TCR Vbeta segments and 13 reverse primers for TCR Jbeta segments was used in the multiplex PCR. A multiplex PCR assay on genomic DNA amplified the CDR3 region of rearranged TCR beta genes. Amplified TCR beta libraries were sequenced as 87-base-pair reads on the Illumina HiSeq System. Per the source publication's procedure: A later analysis tallied 75 million to 95 million unique TCR beta chains across the 700 or so repertoires, and about 10 million of those chains were shared by two or more donors. Raw reads were error-corrected and collapsed into unique sequences with a nearest-neighbor algorithm that merged closely related sequences to remove PCR and sequencing errors. To assign V, D and J gene segments, CDR3 sequences were aligned to IMGT reference sequences. For a sequence to be retained, at least a six-nucleotide match to both a V gene segment and a J gene segment was required. Rearrangements were called productive when the CDR3 lacked stop codons and stayed in frame with V and J; all others were non-productive. Following IMGT convention, CDR3 was defined as the stretch from the second conserved V-encoded cysteine up to the conserved J-encoded phenylalanine. The earlier analysis of roughly 590 of the donors excluded sequences that lacked an unambiguous match to a single V gene segment. An earlier analysis of just under 600 of the donors called V segments functional above 56.7% productive rearrangements and segregating when the between-donor standard deviation exceeded 5%. To diagnose cytomegalovirus status from the catalog of TCR beta chain sequences, a statistical classification framework was built. V and J gene assignment, in a later analysis, came from comparing TCR nucleotide sequences with IMGT/GENE-DB human TR gene sequences. Using the TCRdist pipeline, a later analysis assigned CDR3 sequences along with most-parsimonious VDJ recombination scenarios. In a later analysis, each TCR beta chain was defined by its CDR3 amino acid sequence together with its V-gene family, and reads lacking a unique V-gene family were excluded. As a way to deal with suspected cross-contamination and a sequencing artifact, a later analysis dropped 450 to 700 nucleotide sequences that were highly shared and had low generation probability. A later analysis calculated a clonal expansion index for each public chain from normalized within-repertoire ranks of inferred template counts. In a later analysis, generation probabilities were computed using a VDJ recombination model fitted to out-of-frame rearrangements, and the results were checked against IGoR. A later analysis scored TCR-TCR, TCR-HLA and TCR-CMV co-occurrence with hypergeometric tests, applying a repertoire-size bias correction to TCR pairs. False discovery rates were estimated in a later analysis by permuting HLA or CMV assignments 20 times. In a later analysis, co-occurring TCRs were grouped using DBSCAN, with TCRdist sequence similarity added in when clustering inside HLA-allele-positive subsets. Repertoires with fewer than 30,000 or more than 120,000 public chains were left out of co-occurrence clustering, as were about five repertoires with anomalous nucleotide sharing. The table comes from immuneACCESS by way of TCRdb, which keeps in-frame sequences with V and J called. Part of the clones is missing from these tables; in studies checked, under half for an unresolved V gene and the rest for unknown reasons. The DNA was the basis for D and trimming; V, J and clone size are from that table. In this sample the table shows 200,000 or so clones, around 80% of which occur a single time. 0.63% of the sample lies in the top ten.

The cohort comprised around 700 healthy bone marrow donors. At the time of sampling, every cohort member was nominally healthy, though immune exposures that went unrecorded were likely present. The donor tested CMV seronegative, placing the donor among the 350 or so seronegative members of the cohort. Each donor provided a peripheral blood sample, and peripheral blood mononuclear cells were used for TCR beta sequencing. Genomic DNA extraction from the blood cell samples was performed with the Qiagen DNeasy Blood Extraction Kit. This TCR was recovered from a man in his late teens or twenties in good health and CMV-seronegative. This receptor chain uses TRBV10-3 and TRBJ2-5, with the D gene not clear enough to name. The source material was PBMCs. The CDR3 protein: CAISESREETQYF. The nucleotide sequence is TGTGCCATCAGTGAGTCTCGGGAAGAGACCCAGTACTTC.